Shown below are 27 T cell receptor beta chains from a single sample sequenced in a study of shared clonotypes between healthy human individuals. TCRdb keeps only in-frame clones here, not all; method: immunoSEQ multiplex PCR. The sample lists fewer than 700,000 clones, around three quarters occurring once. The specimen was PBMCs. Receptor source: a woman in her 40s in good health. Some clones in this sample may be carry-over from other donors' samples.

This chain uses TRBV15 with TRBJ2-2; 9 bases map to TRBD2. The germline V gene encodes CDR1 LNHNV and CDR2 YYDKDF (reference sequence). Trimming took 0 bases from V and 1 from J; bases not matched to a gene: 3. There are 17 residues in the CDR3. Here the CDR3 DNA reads TGTGCCACCAGCAGAGATCTGACTAGCGGGAACACCGGGGAGCTGTTTTTT. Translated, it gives CATSRDLTSGNTGELFF.

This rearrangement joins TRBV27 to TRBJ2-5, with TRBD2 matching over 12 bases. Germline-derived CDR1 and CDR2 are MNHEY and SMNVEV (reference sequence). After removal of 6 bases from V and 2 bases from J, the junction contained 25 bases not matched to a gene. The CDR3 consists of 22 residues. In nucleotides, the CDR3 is TGTGCCAGCAGGCCCCTGGGGTACACCGGGACTAGCGGGCGAAGATTACAAGAGACCCAGTACTTC. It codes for CASRPLGYTGTSGRRLQETQYF.

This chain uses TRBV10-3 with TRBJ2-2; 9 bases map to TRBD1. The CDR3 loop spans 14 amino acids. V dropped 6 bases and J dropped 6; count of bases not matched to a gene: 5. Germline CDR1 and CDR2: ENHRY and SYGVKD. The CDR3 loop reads CAIRGQGSAGELFF. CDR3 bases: TGTGCCATCAGGGGACAGGGATCGGCCGGGGAGCTGTTTTTT.

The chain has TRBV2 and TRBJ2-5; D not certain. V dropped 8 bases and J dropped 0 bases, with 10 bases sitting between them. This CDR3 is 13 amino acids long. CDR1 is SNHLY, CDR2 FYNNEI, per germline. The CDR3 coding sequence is TGTGCCAGCTCCGAGTCGAACCAAGAGACCCAGTACTTC. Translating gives CASSESNQETQYF.

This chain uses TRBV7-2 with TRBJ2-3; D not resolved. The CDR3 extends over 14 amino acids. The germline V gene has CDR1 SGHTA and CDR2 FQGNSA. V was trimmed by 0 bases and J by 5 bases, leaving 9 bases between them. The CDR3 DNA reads TGTGCCAGCAGCTTAGCGCTGGCGGTAGATACGCAGTATTTT. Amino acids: CASSLALAVDTQYF.

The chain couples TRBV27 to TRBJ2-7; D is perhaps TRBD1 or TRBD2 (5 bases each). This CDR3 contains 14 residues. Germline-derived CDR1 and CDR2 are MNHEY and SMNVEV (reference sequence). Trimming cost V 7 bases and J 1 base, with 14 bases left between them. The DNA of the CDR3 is TGTGCCAGCAAATTGGGGGTGATTTCCTACGAGCAGTACTTC. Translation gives CASKLGVISYEQYF.

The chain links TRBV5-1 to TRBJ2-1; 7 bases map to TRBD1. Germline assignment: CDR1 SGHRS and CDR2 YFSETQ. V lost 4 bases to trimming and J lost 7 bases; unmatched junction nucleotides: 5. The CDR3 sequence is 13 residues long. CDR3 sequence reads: CASSPGRGNEQFF. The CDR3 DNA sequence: TGCGCCAGCAGCCCGGGCAGGGGGAATGAGCAGTTCTTC.

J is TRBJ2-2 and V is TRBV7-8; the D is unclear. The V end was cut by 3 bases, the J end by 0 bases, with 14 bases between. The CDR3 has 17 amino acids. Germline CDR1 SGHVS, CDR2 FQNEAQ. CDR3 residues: CASSFGLTSANTGELFF. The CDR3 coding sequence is TGTGCCAGCAGCTTCGGGTTGACCAGCGCGAACACCGGGGAGCTGTTTTTT.

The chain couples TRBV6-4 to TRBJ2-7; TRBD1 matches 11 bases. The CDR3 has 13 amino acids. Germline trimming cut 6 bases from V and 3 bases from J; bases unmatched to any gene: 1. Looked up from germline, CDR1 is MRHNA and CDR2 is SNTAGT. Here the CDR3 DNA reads TGTGCCAGCAGGGGACAGGGGGACTACGAGCAGTACTTC. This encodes CASRGQGDYEQYF.

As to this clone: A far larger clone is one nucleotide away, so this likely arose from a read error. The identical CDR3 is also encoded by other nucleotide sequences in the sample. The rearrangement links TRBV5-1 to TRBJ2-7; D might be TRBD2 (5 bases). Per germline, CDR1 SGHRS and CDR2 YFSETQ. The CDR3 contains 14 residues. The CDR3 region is CASSAASRNYEQYF. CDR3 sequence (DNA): TGCGCTAGCAGCGCAGCTAGCCGAAACTACGAGCAGTACTTC.

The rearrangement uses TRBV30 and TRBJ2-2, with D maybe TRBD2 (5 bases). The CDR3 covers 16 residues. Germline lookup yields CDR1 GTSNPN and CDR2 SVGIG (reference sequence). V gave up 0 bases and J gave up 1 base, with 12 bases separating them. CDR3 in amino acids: CAWSVLRAVNTGELFF. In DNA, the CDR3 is TGTGCCTGGAGTGTACTGCGGGCGGTGAACACCGGGGAGCTGTTTTTT. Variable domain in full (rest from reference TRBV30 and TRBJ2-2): SQTIHQWPATLVQPVGSPLSLECTVEGTSNPNLYWYRQAAGRGLQLLFYSVGIGQISSEVPQNLSASRPQDRQFILSSKKLLLSDSGFYLCAWSVLRAVNTGELFFGEGSRLTVL.

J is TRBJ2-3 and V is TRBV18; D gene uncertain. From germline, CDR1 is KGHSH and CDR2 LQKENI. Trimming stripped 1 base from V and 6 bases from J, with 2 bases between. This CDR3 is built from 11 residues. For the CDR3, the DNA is TGTGCCAGCTCACCACGGGATACGCAGTATTTT. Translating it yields CASSPRDTQYF.

DNA of the CDR3: TGTGCCAGCAGCGATTCGAGCGGGCCTCCCTACGAGCAGTACTTC. Its translation is CASSDSSGPPYEQYF. The J gene is TRBJ2-7, the V gene TRBV7-8, with D maybe TRBD2 (6 bases). CDR1 and CDR2 (germline): SGHVS, FQNEAQ. Trimming took off 5 bases at V and 2 bases at J, with 16 bases between the two ends. The CDR3 covers 15 residues.

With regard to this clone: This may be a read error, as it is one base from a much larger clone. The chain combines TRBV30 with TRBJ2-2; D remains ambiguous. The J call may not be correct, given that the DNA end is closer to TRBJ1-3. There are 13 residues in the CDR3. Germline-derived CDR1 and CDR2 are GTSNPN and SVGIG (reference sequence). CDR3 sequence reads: CACHRGSGNTIYF. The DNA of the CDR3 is TGTGCCTGCCACCGCGGTTCTGGAAACACCATATATTTT.

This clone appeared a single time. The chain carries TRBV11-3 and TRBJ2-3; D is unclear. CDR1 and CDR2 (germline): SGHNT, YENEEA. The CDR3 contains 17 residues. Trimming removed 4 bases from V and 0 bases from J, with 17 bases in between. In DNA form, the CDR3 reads TGTGCCAGCAGCTCGAGTGAAGGCCCCGAAAGCACAGATACGCAGTATTTT. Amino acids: CASSSSEGPESTDTQYF. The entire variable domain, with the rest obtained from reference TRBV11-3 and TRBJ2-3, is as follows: EAGVVQSPRYKIIEKKQPVAFWCNPISGHNTLYWYLQNLGQGPELLIRYENEEAVDDSQLPKDRFSAERLKGVDSTLKIQPAELGDSAVYLCASSSSEGPESTDTQYFGPGTRLTVL.

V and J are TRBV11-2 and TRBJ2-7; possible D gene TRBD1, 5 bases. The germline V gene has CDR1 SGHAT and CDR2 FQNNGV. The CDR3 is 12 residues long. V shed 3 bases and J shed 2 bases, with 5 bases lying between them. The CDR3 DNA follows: TGTGCCAGCAGCTTGACAGCCTACGAGCAGTACTTC. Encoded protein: CASSLTAYEQYF.

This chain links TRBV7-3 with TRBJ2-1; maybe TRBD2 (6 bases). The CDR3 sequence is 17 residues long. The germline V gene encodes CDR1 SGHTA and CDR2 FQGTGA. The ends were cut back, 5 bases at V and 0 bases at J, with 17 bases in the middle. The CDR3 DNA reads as TGTGCCAGCAGCAAGGCGCCCGGGGACTCCTCCTACAATGAGCAGTTCTTC. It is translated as CASSKAPGDSSYNEQFF.

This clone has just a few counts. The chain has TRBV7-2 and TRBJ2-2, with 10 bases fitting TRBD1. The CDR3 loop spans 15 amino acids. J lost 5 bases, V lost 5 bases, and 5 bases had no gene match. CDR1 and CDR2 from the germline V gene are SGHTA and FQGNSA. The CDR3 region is CASSLTGGVTGELFF. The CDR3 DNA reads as TGTGCCAGCAGCCTGACAGGGGGCGTGACCGGGGAGCTGTTTTTT.

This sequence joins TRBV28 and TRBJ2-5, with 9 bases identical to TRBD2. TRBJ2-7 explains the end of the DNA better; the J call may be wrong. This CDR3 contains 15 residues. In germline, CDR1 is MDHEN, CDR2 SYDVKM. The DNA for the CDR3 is TGTGCCAGCAGTCGTAGCGGGAGAATATCTCACGAGCAGTACTTC. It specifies CASSRSGRISHEQYF.

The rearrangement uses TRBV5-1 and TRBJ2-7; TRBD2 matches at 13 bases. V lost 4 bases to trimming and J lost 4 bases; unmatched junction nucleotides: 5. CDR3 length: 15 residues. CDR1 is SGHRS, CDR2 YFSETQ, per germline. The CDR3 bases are TGCGCCAGCAGCCTGACTAGCGGGAGGAGTTACGAGCAGTACTTC. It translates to CASSLTSGRSYEQYF.

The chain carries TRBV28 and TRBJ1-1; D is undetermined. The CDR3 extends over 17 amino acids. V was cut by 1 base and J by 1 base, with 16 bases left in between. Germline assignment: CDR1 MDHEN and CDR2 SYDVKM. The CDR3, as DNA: TGTGCCAGCAGTTTATTCTATAAGCCGGTCAGGAACACTGAAGCTTTCTTT. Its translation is CASSLFYKPVRNTEAFF. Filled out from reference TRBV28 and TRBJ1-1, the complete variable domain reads DVKVTQSSRYLVKRTGEKVFLECVQDMDHENMFWYRQDPGLGLRLIYFSYDVKMKEKGDIPEGYSVSREKKERFSLILESASTNQTSMYLCASSLFYKPVRNTEAFFGQGTRLTVV.

The CDR3 DNA is TGCGCCAGCAGGGGCGGGCCGAGGACTAGCGGAACCTACGAGCAGTACTTC. Translating gives CASRGGPRTSGTYEQYF. The chain uses TRBV5-1 and TRBJ2-7; TRBD2 matches at 10 bases. Germline CDR1 SGHRS, CDR2 YFSETQ. This CDR3 spans 17 amino acids. With 5 bases clipped from V and 2 bases from J, the junction kept 13 bases outside the gene matches.

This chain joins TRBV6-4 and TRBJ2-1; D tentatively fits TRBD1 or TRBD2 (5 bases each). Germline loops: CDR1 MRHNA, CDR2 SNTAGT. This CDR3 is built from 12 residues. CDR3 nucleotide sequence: TGTGCAACGGGGCTGGGGTCGGGTGAGCAGTTCTTC. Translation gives CATGLGSGEQFF.

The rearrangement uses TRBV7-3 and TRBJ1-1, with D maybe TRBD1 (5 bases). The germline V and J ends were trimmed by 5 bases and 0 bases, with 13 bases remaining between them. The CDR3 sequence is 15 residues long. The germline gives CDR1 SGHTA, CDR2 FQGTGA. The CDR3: CASSLATEMNTEAFF. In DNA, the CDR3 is TGTGCCAGCAGCCTGGCGACAGAGATGAACACTGAAGCTTTCTTT.

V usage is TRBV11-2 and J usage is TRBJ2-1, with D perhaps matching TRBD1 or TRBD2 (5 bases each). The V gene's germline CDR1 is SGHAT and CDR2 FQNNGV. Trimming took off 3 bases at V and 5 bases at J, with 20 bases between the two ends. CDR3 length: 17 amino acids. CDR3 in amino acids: CASSFLARGVGDNEQFF. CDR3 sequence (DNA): TGTGCCAGCAGCTTCTTGGCGAGGGGAGTGGGGGACAATGAGCAGTTCTTC.

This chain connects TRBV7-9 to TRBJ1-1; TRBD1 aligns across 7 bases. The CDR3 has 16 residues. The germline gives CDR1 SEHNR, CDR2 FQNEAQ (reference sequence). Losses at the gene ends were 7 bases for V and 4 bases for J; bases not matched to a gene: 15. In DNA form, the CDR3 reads TGTGCCAGCAACAAGGCGTTTACAGGGGAAAGCACTGAAGCTTTCTTT. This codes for CASNKAFTGESTEAFF.

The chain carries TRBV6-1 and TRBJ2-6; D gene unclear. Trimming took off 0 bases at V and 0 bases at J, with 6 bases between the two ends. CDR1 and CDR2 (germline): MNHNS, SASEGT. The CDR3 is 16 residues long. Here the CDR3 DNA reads TGTGCCAGCAGTGAAGCCTCCTACTCTGGGGCCAACGTCCTGACTTTC. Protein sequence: CASSEASYSGANVLTF.